The 26 T cell receptor beta chains listed next were all sequenced from one sample in a study of CXCR3-negative and CXCR3-positive naive CD8 T cells. Points from the study as a whole: For CXCR3-positive naive cells, TRB CDR3s were more hydrophobic than those of CXCR3-negative naive cells.

Their recognized antigens are unknown. Libraries of TRB cDNA were made by 5' RACE and carried UMIs. TCRdb re-called the 5' RACE reads and shows each CDR3 protein once, DNA omitted. The data include some 140,000 distinct CDR3 sequences; the top ten clones carry approximately 0.46%. The material sequenced was naive CXCR3+ CD8+ T cells from blood. Subset described: CD45RO-CCR7+CD27+CD95- naive CD8+ T cells expressing CXCR3 (TNR3+). The receptors derive from a human donor in good health. Some clones in this sample may be carry-over from other donors' samples.

The rearrangement joins TRBV20-1 to TRBJ1-1; without DNA, the TCRdb call of TRBD1 cannot be checked. Germline lookup yields CDR1 DFQATT and CDR2 SNEGSKA (reference sequence). The CDR3 consists of 13 residues. CDR3 amino acids: CSARTGDGTEAFF.

The chain employs TRBV5-5 and TRBJ1-6; absent DNA, TCRdb's TRBD1 call cannot be checked. CDR1 and CDR2 from the germline V gene are SGHKS and YYEKEE (reference sequence). The CDR3 spans 14 residues. CDR3 sequence: CASSSGQVYSPLHF.

V is TRBV7-9 and J is TRBJ2-3; absent DNA, TCRdb's TRBD2 call cannot be checked. The CDR3 consists of 18 residues. In germline, CDR1 is SEHNR, CDR2 FQNEAQ (reference sequence). CDR3 sequence: CASSANLMLAGGTDTQYF.

The rearrangement joins TRBV12-3 or TRBV12-4 to TRBJ2-5; the D gene TCRdb calls, TRBD2, cannot be checked with no DNA. The CDR3 is 15 residues long. The CDR3 here is CASSLTSGSGETQYF.

This rearrangement joins TRBV6-5 to TRBJ2-2. Looked up from germline, CDR1 is MNHEY and CDR2 is SVGAGI. The CDR3 runs to 13 residues. The CDR3 loop reads CASTPLLTGELFF.

The chain employs TRBV19 and TRBJ2-1; checking the TCRdb D call of TRBD2 is not possible without DNA. Looked up from germline, CDR1 is LNHDA and CDR2 is SQIVND (reference sequence). The CDR3 is 12 amino acids. This CDR3 is CASSRTYNEQFF.

The rearrangement links TRBV20-1 to TRBJ2-7. Germline values: CDR1 DFQATT, CDR2 SNEGSKA (reference sequence). CDR3 length equals 15 residues. Here the CDR3 reads CSARDGSLSSYEQYF.

The rearrangement uses TRBV27 and TRBJ1-1; the TCRdb D gene call, TRBD1, has no DNA to confirm it. The CDR3 has 14 residues. Germline V CDR1 and CDR2: MNHEY, SMNVEV (reference sequence). CDR3 protein: CASNRDRENTEAFF.

The rearrangement uses TRBV7-9 and TRBJ2-1; the D gene TCRdb calls, TRBD1, cannot be checked with no DNA. This CDR3 region has 16 residues. Germline V gene data show CDR1 as SEHNR and CDR2 as FQNEAQ (reference sequence). The CDR3 loop is CASSLPPGQGINEQFF.

The rearrangement links TRBV6-6 to TRBJ1-5. The CDR3 runs 16 residues. From germline, CDR1 is MNHNY and CDR2 SVGAGI (reference sequence). CDR3 residues: CASSYSASNSNQPQHF.

The gene calls are TRBV5-1 and TRBJ2-7; TCRdb calls TRBD2, which cannot be checked without DNA. This CDR3 contains 15 residues. From germline, CDR1 is SGHRS and CDR2 YFSETQ. The chain's CDR3 is CASSLKAGPFYEQYF.

The chain links TRBV7-2 to TRBJ2-3; TCRdb's assignment of TRBD2 cannot be checked, as there is no DNA. CDR3 length equals 18 residues. CDR1 SGHTA and CDR2 FQGNSA come from the germline V gene. The CDR3 here is CASSLGVLAGGPVDTQYF.

V gene TRBV12-3 or TRBV12-4 combines with J gene TRBJ2-1; TCRdb returns TRBD1, unconfirmable since there is no DNA. The CDR3 consists of 15 residues. The CDR3 here is CASSSGSGVLNEQFF.

The rearrangement links TRBV5-1 to TRBJ2-5; TCRdb lists TRBD1, though no DNA is available to test this call. CDR1 SGHRS and CDR2 YFSETQ come from the germline V gene. The CDR3 is 15 residues long. CDR3 sequence: CASSSEPQGLETQYF.

CDR3 region: CASSSDSANYGYTF. The rearrangement joins TRBV5-6 to TRBJ1-2; absent DNA, TCRdb's TRBD1 call cannot be checked. Germline assignment: CDR1 SGHDT and CDR2 YYEEEE. This CDR3 contains 14 residues.

This chain links TRBV2 with TRBJ1-3. The CDR3 covers 15 residues. Germline CDR1 reads SNHLY; CDR2 reads FYNNEI. CDR3 region: CASSEDQVTGNTIYF.

V usage is TRBV12-3 or TRBV12-4 and J usage is TRBJ2-6; the D call from TCRdb, TRBD1, cannot be confirmed without DNA. The CDR3 length is 15 residues. The CDR3 is CASRPGGGGANVLTF.

The chain uses TRBV12-3 or TRBV12-4 and TRBJ2-3; the TRBD1 assignment by TCRdb is unverifiable without DNA. The length of the CDR3 is 15 residues. Here the CDR3 reads CASSPQDSGTDTQYF.

This chain links TRBV28 with TRBJ1-4. Per germline, CDR1 MDHEN and CDR2 SYDVKM. The CDR3 spans 20 residues. The CDR3 reads CASRLPTFPEDRLANEKLFF. The full variable domain, rest sourced from reference TRBV28 and TRBJ1-4, is DVKVTQSSRYLVKRTGEKVFLECVQDMDHENMFWYRQDPGLGLRLIYFSYDVKMKEKGDIPEGYSVSREKKERFSLILESASTNQTSMYLCASRLPTFPEDRLANEKLFFGSGTQLSVL.

V usage is TRBV6-5 and J usage is TRBJ2-7; the TCRdb call, TRBD1, lacks DNA for checking. The CDR3 runs to 14 residues. The germline V gene has CDR1 MNHEY and CDR2 SVGAGI. The CDR3 sequence: CASSYGDRGFEQYF.

V gene TRBV5-6 combines with J gene TRBJ2-5. The CDR3 covers 14 residues. Germline-derived CDR1 and CDR2 are SGHDT and YYEEEE. CDR3 amino acids: CASSFRSHQETQYF. The full variable domain, completed using reference TRBV5-6 and TRBJ2-5, is DAGVTQSPTHLIKTRGQQVTLRCSPKSGHDTVSWYQQALGQGPQFIFQYYEEEERQRGNFPDRFSGHQFPNYSSELNVNALLLGDSALYLCASSFRSHQETQYFGPGTRLLVL.

The chain combines TRBV7-9 with TRBJ2-7. CDR3 length: 14 residues. The germline V gene encodes CDR1 SEHNR and CDR2 FQNEAQ (reference sequence). The CDR3 loop reads CASSLVGNSYEQYF. Variable domain in full (rest from reference TRBV7-9 and TRBJ2-7): DTGVSQNPRHKITKRGQNVTFRCDPISEHNRLYWYRQTLGQGPEFLTYFQNEAQLEKSRLLSDRFSAERPKGSFSTLEIQRTEQGDSAMYLCASSLVGNSYEQYFGPGTRLTVT.

CDR3 loop: CASSSGLGRTKQESYNEQFF. V and J are TRBV7-6 and TRBJ2-1; TCRdb calls TRBD1, which cannot be checked without DNA. Germline V lookup: CDR1 SGHVS, CDR2 FNYEAQ. This CDR3 comprises 20 residues.

The V gene is TRBV12-3 or TRBV12-4, the J gene TRBJ2-6. There are 13 residues in the CDR3. The CDR3 loop is CASSFVLGSVLTF.

V usage is TRBV20-1 and J usage is TRBJ2-1; the D gene TCRdb calls, TRBD2, cannot be checked with no DNA. The germline V gene has CDR1 DFQATT and CDR2 SNEGSKA (reference sequence). This CDR3 has 16 residues. The CDR3 loop reads CSARDSGLALVNEQFF.

This sequence joins TRBV5-5 and TRBJ1-1; TCRdb indicates TRBD1, and absent DNA this call remains unverified. This CDR3 is 13 amino acids long. Germline V CDR1 and CDR2: SGHKS, YYEKEE (reference sequence). This CDR3 is CASSLVGVTEAFF.